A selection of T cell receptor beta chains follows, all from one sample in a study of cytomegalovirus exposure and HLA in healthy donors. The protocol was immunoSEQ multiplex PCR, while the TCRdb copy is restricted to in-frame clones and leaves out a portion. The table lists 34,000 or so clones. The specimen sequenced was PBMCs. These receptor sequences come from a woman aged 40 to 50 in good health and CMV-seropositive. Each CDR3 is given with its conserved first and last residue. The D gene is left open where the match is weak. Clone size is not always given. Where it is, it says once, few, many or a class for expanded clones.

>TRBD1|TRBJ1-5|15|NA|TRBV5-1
CASSQQGNPNQPQHF
TGCGCCAGCAGCCAACAGGGGAACCCAAATCAGCCCCAGCATTTT
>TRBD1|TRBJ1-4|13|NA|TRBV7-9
CASRGQGNEKLFF
TGTGCCAGCAGGGGACAGGGAAATGAAAAACTGTTTTTT
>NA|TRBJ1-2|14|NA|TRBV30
CAWSVRGANYGYTF
TGTGCCTGGAGTGTAAGGGGTGCTAACTATGGCTACACCTTC
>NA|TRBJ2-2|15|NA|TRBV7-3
CASSLGASGTGELFF
TGTGCCAGCAGCTTAGGAGCGTCGGGCACCGGGGAGCTGTTTTTT
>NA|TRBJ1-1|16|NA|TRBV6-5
CASSYSSSLRNTEAFF
TGTGCCAGCAGTTACTCGAGTAGTCTTAGGAACACTGAAGCTTTCTTT
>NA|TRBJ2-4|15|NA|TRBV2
CASSQDSGIKNIQYF
TGTGCCAGCAGTCAGGACAGCGGGATCAAAAACATTCAGTACTTC
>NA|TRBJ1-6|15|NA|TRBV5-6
CASSSTMTGFSPLHF
TGTGCCAGCAGCTCCACTATGACAGGATTTTCACCCCTCCACTTT
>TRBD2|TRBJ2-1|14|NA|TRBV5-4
CASSLRTSGMEQFF
TGTGCCAGCAGCTTAAGGACTAGCGGGATGGAGCAGTTCTTC
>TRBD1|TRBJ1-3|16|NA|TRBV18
CASSPPTGTGKNTIYF
TGTGCCAGCTCACCACCGACCGGGACAGGGAAAAACACCATATATTTT
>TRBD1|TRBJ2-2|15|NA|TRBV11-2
CASSLAGQKTGELFF
TGTGCCAGCAGCTTAGCGGGACAGAAAACCGGGGAGCTGTTTTTT
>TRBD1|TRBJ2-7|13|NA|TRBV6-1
CASTRQGLYEQYF
TGTGCCAGCACCAGACAGGGTCTGTACGAGCAGTACTTC
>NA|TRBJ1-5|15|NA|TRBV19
CASSPRRGDNQPQHF
TGTGCCAGTAGTCCCCGACGGGGAGACAATCAGCCCCAGCATTTT
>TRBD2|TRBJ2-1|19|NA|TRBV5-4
CASSFGLSGGHPAYNEQFF
TGTGCCAGCAGCTTCGGACTTAGCGGGGGGCACCCCGCCTACAATGAGCAGTTCTTC
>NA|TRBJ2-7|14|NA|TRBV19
CASRPAGAAYEQYF
TGTGCCAGTAGGCCCGCGGGGGCGGCCTACGAGCAGTACTTC
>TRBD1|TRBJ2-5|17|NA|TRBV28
CASRPLPQAGGLETQYF
TGTGCCAGCAGACCCCTTCCCCAGGCAGGGGGCTTAGAGACCCAGTACTTC
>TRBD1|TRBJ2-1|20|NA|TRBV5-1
CASSFEGGAITGQGLNEQFF
TGCGCCAGCAGTTTTGAGGGTGGCGCCATCACGGGACAGGGCCTCAATGAGCAGTTCTTC
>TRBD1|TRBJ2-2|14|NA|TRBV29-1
CSAEQGLGTGELFF
TGCAGCGCCGAACAGGGGCTAGGAACCGGGGAGCTGTTTTTT
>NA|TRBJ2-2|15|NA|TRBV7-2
CASSLGRAGQGELFF
TGTGCCAGCAGCTTAGGTCGAGCGGGACAAGGGGAGCTGTTTTTT
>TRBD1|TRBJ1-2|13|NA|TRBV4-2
CASSLGQVYGYTF
TGTGCCAGCAGCCTCGGACAGGTCTATGGCTACACCTTC
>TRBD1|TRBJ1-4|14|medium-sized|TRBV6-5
CASRPDDRGEKLFF
TGTGCCAGCAGACCCGACGACAGGGGTGAAAAACTGTTTTTT
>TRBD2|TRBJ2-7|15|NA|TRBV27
CASSFRLAANYEQYF
TGTGCCAGCAGTTTTAGGCTAGCGGCTAACTACGAGCAGTACTTC